These 32 T cell receptor beta chains were all obtained from the same sample, sequenced in a study of Ad26.COV2.S vaccination and SARS-CoV-2 variants. This table comes from immunoSEQ multiplex PCR, and its TCRdb copy is limited to in-frame clones, with some not included. Of some 450,000 clones listed, about nine tenths are singletons. Treatment reported: 15 to 20 received Ad26.COV2.S at low or high dose, single or two shots; 5 received placebo; per-sample allocation not given. After the first vaccine or placebo injection, samples were drawn on day 63. The sequencing used peripheral blood, collected in a trial of Ad26.COV2.S vaccine versus placebo. The receptor source for this set is a person between 18 and 65 years old who received the Ad26.COV2.S COVID-19 vaccine or a placebo.

The count of this clone is one. This chain connects TRBV19 to TRBJ1-6; D remains unclear. The V gene's germline CDR1 is LNHDA and CDR2 SQIVND (reference sequence). The V end lost 7 bases, the J end lost 0 bases, and 22 bases lay between the germline ends. The CDR3 loop spans 19 amino acids. Here the CDR3 reads CASNSIRSAGSSYNSPLHF. CDR3 nucleotide sequence: TGTGCCAGTAACTCCATAAGGAGCGCGGGGAGCTCCTATAATTCACCCCTCCACTTT.

The genes are TRBV6-2 or TRBV6-3 and TRBJ2-4; D may be TRBD1 (5 bases). The CDR3 covers 17 residues. The V gene lost 5 bases and the J gene lost 2 bases, with 19 bases spanning the gap. The germline gives CDR1 MNHEY, CDR2 SVGEGT. CDR3 nucleotide sequence: TGTGCCAGCAGTACCCCAGGGTTGGCGGATACCAAAAACATTCAGTACTTC. It encodes CASSTPGLADTKNIQYF.

V is TRBV19 and J is TRBJ2-3; D unclear. Trimming took 1 base from V and 1 from J, leaving 12 bases between them. Looked up from germline, CDR1 is LNHDA and CDR2 is SQIVND (reference sequence). This CDR3 has 16 amino acids. The CDR3 DNA sequence: TGTGCCAGTAGTATAGGGCGCCTTGGGGGCACAGATACGCAGTATTTT. This sequence encodes CASSIGRLGGTDTQYF.

The rearrangement links TRBV28 to TRBJ2-7, with a weak D call TRBD1 (6 bases). The ends were cut back, 7 bases at V and 2 bases at J, with 15 bases in the middle. The CDR3 runs 14 residues. Germline V gives CDR1 MDHEN, CDR2 SYDVKM. CDR3 DNA sequence: TGTGCCAGCACCGAACTTCGGACAGCCTACGAGCAGTACTTC. It translates to CASTELRTAYEQYF. The full variable domain, completed using reference TRBV28 and TRBJ2-7, is DVKVTQSSRYLVKRTGEKVFLECVQDMDHENMFWYRQDPGLGLRLIYFSYDVKMKEKGDIPEGYSVSREKKERFSLILESASTNQTSMYLCASTELRTAYEQYFGPGTRLTVT.

This clone was counted a few times. J is TRBJ2-2 and V is TRBV4-2; 7 nucleotides agree with TRBD2. V shed 1 base and J 4 bases; nucleotides not matched to a gene: 18. This CDR3 has 20 amino acids. Germline lookup yields CDR1 LGHNA and CDR2 YNFKEQ. CDR3 sequence: CASSQVLSGISEVLTGELFF. CDR3 DNA sequence: TGTGCCAGCAGCCAAGTTTTGAGCGGGATTTCCGAGGTCCTCACCGGGGAGCTGTTTTTT.

The chain links TRBV6-5 to TRBJ1-3, with D unresolved. This CDR3 is built from 15 residues. Germline loops: CDR1 MNHEY, CDR2 SVGAGI. Trimming pared 0 bases from V and 0 bases from J, leaving 6 bases between. The CDR3 region has the DNA TGTGCCAGCAGTTACTCGCCCGGCTCTGGAAACACCATATATTTT. Translated, it gives CASSYSPGSGNTIYF.

J is TRBJ2-1 and V is TRBV5-1; perhaps TRBD2 as D (5 bases). The CDR3 has 18 residues. With 2 bases removed from V and 4 bases from J, the gap between germline ends came to 22 bases. The germline V gene has CDR1 SGHRS and CDR2 YFSETQ. The CDR3 DNA is TGCGCCAGCAGCTTAGGTGTGAGAGCGGAATCGAAGTACAATGAGCAGTTCTTC. This codes for CASSLGVRAESKYNEQFF.

CDR3: CASSPGTGGQQPQHF. DNA of the CDR3: TGTGCCAGCTCACCGGGGACAGGGGGCCAGCAGCCCCAGCATTTT. This chain connects TRBV18 to TRBJ1-5; 12 nucleotides line up with TRBD1. Germline values: CDR1 KGHSH, CDR2 LQKENI. The V segment lost 3 bases and the J segment 7 bases; nucleotides outside the gene matches: 4. The CDR3 spans 15 residues. The whole variable domain, remainder taken from reference TRBV18 and TRBJ1-5, is NAGVMQNPRHLVRRRGQEARLRCSPMKGHSHVYWYRQLPEEGLKFMVYLQKENIIDESGMPKERFSAEFPKEGPSILRIQQVVRGDSAAYFCASSPGTGGQQPQHFGDGTRLSIL.

The chain has TRBV5-6 and TRBJ1-4, with a tentative D call TRBD1 (5 bases). Trimming took 3 bases from V and 4 from J, leaving 16 bases between them. This CDR3 region has 16 residues. Germline lookup yields CDR1 SGHDT and CDR2 YYEEEE. CDR3 residues: CASSSWGRKVNEKLFF. DNA of the CDR3: TGTGCCAGCAGCTCCTGGGGACGGAAAGTTAATGAAAAACTGTTTTTT.

V and J are TRBV4-3 and TRBJ1-1, with a weak D call TRBD1 (5 bases). Germline assignment: CDR1 LGHNA and CDR2 YSLEER. Trimming removed 0 bases at V and 0 bases at J, with 11 bases between. The CDR3 covers 16 residues. The CDR3 is CASSQDSQGLNTEAFF. As DNA, the CDR3 is TGCGCCAGCAGCCAAGATTCCCAGGGCCTGAACACTGAAGCTTTCTTT.

The chain links TRBV28 to TRBJ1-1; D not resolved. CDR1 is MDHEN, CDR2 SYDVKM, per germline. Trimming took 4 bases from V and 0 from J, leaving 12 bases between them. The CDR3 contains 15 residues. CDR3 sequence: CASSSVILLNTEAFF. In DNA, the CDR3 is TGTGCCAGCAGTTCCGTTATTTTGTTGAACACTGAAGCTTTCTTT.

This chain uses TRBV2 with TRBJ2-2; 10 positions agree with TRBD2. The CDR3 is 17 residues long. Trimming removed 4 bases from V and 5 bases from J; junction bases left unmatched: 10. Germline V lookup: CDR1 SNHLY, CDR2 FYNNEI. This chain's CDR3 is CASSGDSSGRKTGELFF. CDR3 nucleotides: TGTGCCAGCAGTGGGGATTCTAGCGGGAGAAAAACCGGGGAGCTGTTTTTT.

The gene calls are TRBV6-8 and TRBJ2-1; 14 bases fit TRBD2. V shed 2 bases, J shed 5 bases, and the junction held 8 bases outside the gene matches. This CDR3 has 18 amino acids. CDR1 and CDR2 (germline): MNHGY, SAAAGT. The DNA of the CDR3 is TGTGCCAGCAGTTACACCAGACTAGCGGGAGGGGTTGACAATGAGCAGTTCTTC. This codes for CASSYTRLAGGVDNEQFF.

This sequence joins TRBV28 and TRBJ2-3, with D unclear. Germline V CDR1 and CDR2: MDHEN, SYDVKM. The ends were cut back, 6 bases at V and 0 bases at J, with 16 bases in the middle. This CDR3 comprises 16 residues. The CDR3 protein is CASSGIQGRSTDTQYF. Written as DNA, the CDR3 is TGTGCCAGCAGCGGAATCCAAGGTCGCAGCACAGATACGCAGTATTTT.

J is TRBJ2-7 and V is TRBV6-1; TRBD2 is a possible D gene (5 bases). CDR1 is MNHNS and CDR2 is SASEGT in the germline V gene. The CDR3 consists of 12 residues. The V end lost 6 bases, the J end lost 8 bases, and 14 bases lay between the germline ends. CDR3 sequence reads: CASSHPGTQQYF. CDR3 in DNA: TGTGCCAGCAGCCACCCGGGAACACAGCAGTACTTC.

The rearrangement uses TRBV11-2 and TRBJ2-7; D unresolved. Germline CDR1 SGHAT, CDR2 FQNNGV. Trimming took off 2 bases at V and 3 bases at J, with 17 bases between the two ends. This CDR3 contains 16 residues. The DNA of the CDR3 is TGTGCCAGCAGCTTATCCCCCGTTTTTGTCTTCTACGAGCAGTACTTC. It translates to CASSLSPVFVFYEQYF.

This clone was observed a few times. The J gene is TRBJ1-4, the V gene TRBV4-2, with a tentative D call TRBD1 (5 bases). CDR1 LGHNA and CDR2 YNFKEQ come from the germline V gene. CDR3 length: 14 amino acids. V was clipped by 4 bases and J by 8 bases, with 14 bases between them. CDR3 DNA sequence: TGTGCCAGCAGCCCGACGACAAGGGGAGAAAAACTGTTTTTT. Residues: CASSPTTRGEKLFF.

The chain is built from TRBV5-6 and TRBJ1-2; weak D call: TRBD1 (5 bases). There are 14 residues in the CDR3. The V end lost 7 bases, the J end lost 4 bases, and 17 bases lay between the germline ends. The V gene's germline CDR1 is SGHDT and CDR2 YYEEEE. Written as DNA, the CDR3 is TGTGCCAGCGCCCATGGGGGGTGGACCTATGGCTACACCTTC. It codes for CASAHGGWTYGYTF.

J is TRBJ2-1 and V is TRBV28; unclear D gene. CDR3 size: 11 residues. V shed 7 bases and J shed 7 bases, with 8 bases lying between them. Germline lookup yields CDR1 MDHEN and CDR2 SYDVKM. The CDR3 DNA reads TGTGCCAGCACTTACGTTAATGAGCAGTTCTTC. It codes for CASTYVNEQFF.

The chain couples TRBV27 to TRBJ2-7; D perhaps matches TRBD1 (5 bases). This CDR3 is built from 11 residues. Germline CDR1 MNHEY, CDR2 SMNVEV (reference sequence). V was pared by 4 bases and J by 7 bases, with 8 bases between. The CDR3 region is CASSSTEEQYF. In DNA form, the CDR3 reads TGTGCCAGCAGTTCGACAGAGGAGCAGTACTTC.

The chain has TRBV18 and TRBJ2-5; D not certain. Germline CDR1 reads KGHSH; CDR2 reads LQKENI. The CDR3 spans 10 residues. V gave up 4 bases and J gave up 9 bases, with 6 bases separating them. CDR3 sequence (DNA): TGTGCCAGCTCACGCCGGTCCCAGTACTTC. Protein sequence: CASSRRSQYF.

The V call is TRBV29-1, the J call TRBJ2-1; D is perhaps TRBD2 (5 bases). The CDR3 length is 12 residues. Trimming took off 4 bases at V and 3 bases at J, with 7 bases between the two ends. CDR1 is SQVTM, CDR2 ANQGSEA, per germline. Here the CDR3 reads CSVAADYNEQFF. As DNA, the CDR3 is TGCAGCGTTGCAGCGGACTACAATGAGCAGTTCTTC.

This clone has only one observation. The chain employs TRBV3-1 (or the pseudogene TRBV3-2) and TRBJ2-1; D not resolved. Deletions cut 4 bases from V and 4 bases from J, with 8 bases between. The CDR3 is made up of 13 amino acids. Germline V CDR1 and CDR2: LGHDT, YNNKEL (reference sequence). The CDR3 DNA is TGTGCCAGCAGCCCCCAAAAGTACAATGAGCAGTTCTTC. It is translated as CASSPQKYNEQFF.

The J gene is TRBJ1-4, the V gene TRBV11-2; tentatively, D is TRBD1 (6 bases). Trimming left V 5 bases short and J 4 bases short, with 11 bases between. Germline loops: CDR1 SGHAT, CDR2 FQNNGV. This CDR3 has 14 residues. As DNA, the CDR3 is TGTGCCAGCAGCCGCAGACAGGTTAATGAAAAACTGTTTTTT. As protein: CASSRRQVNEKLFF.

The V gene is TRBV11-1, the J gene TRBJ2-7; 8 bases are shared with TRBD1. The V segment lost 5 bases and the J segment 1 base; nucleotides outside the gene matches: 7. Germline CDR1 is SGHAT and CDR2 is FQDESV (reference sequence). CDR3 size: 15 residues. The CDR3 region is CASSRRQGISYEQYF. CDR3 bases: TGTGCCAGCAGCCGACGACAGGGGATTTCCTACGAGCAGTACTTC.

The V and J genes are TRBV29-1 and TRBJ2-7, with D perhaps TRBD1 (5 bases). Trimming removed 7 bases at V and 4 bases at J, with 14 bases between. From germline, CDR1 is SQVTM and CDR2 ANQGSEA. The CDR3 sequence is 12 residues long. The chain's CDR3 is CSALTGIYEQYF. The CDR3 nucleotides read TGCAGCGCCCTAACAGGTATATACGAGCAGTACTTC.

In its sample, this clone was seen once. The V and J genes are TRBV7-9 and TRBJ1-1, with TRBD1 identical over 8 bases. V was clipped by 5 bases and J by 3 bases; unmatched bases: 8. This CDR3 contains 15 residues. CDR1 is SEHNR and CDR2 is FQNEAQ in the germline V gene (reference sequence). The CDR3 here is CASSPRQGSDTEAFF. In nucleotides, the CDR3 is TGTGCCAGCAGCCCCCGACAGGGGAGCGACACTGAAGCTTTCTTT.

This rearrangement joins TRBV7-9 to TRBJ2-1; D gene uncertain. This CDR3 has 11 amino acids. Deletions cut 5 bases from V and 8 bases from J, with 7 bases between. CDR1 SEHNR and CDR2 FQNEAQ come from the germline V gene (reference sequence). The CDR3 DNA follows: TGTGCCAGCAGCCGAGGCGATGAGCAGTTCTTC. Protein product: CASSRGDEQFF. Full variable domain (rest looked up from reference TRBV7-9 and TRBJ2-1): DTGVSQNPRHKITKRGQNVTFRCDPISEHNRLYWYRQTLGQGPEFLTYFQNEAQLEKSRLLSDRFSAERPKGSFSTLEIQRTEQGDSAMYLCASSRGDEQFFGPGTRLTVL.

The chain uses TRBV7-2 and TRBJ2-3; 14 bases align to TRBD2. The length of the CDR3 is 16 residues. Per germline, CDR1 SGHTA and CDR2 FQGNSA. Losses at the gene ends were 5 bases for V and 8 bases for J; bases not matched to a gene: 9. The CDR3 DNA reads TGTGCCAGCAGCCTCGGACTAGCGGGAGGCTATGGTACGCAGTATTTT. It yields the protein CASSLGLAGGYGTQYF.

The chain has TRBV3-1 (or the pseudogene TRBV3-2) and TRBJ1-1, with D tentatively TRBD1 (5 bases). Germline CDR1 is LGHDT and CDR2 is YNNKEL (reference sequence). Trimming took off 6 bases at V and 5 bases at J, with 16 bases between the two ends. This CDR3 region has 14 residues. Here the CDR3 reads CASSLGGVPTEAFF. CDR3 DNA sequence: TGTGCCAGCAGTCTCGGGGGGGTACCGACTGAAGCTTTCTTT.

The chain combines TRBV19 with TRBJ1-6, with TRBD1 matching 7 bases. In germline, CDR1 is LNHDA, CDR2 SQIVND (reference sequence). The CDR3 contains 13 residues. Trimming cost V 7 bases and J 8 bases; bases outside gene matches: 5. The CDR3 DNA reads TGTGCCAGTACTGAGGGGGCCTATTCACCCCTCCACTTT. Translating gives CASTEGAYSPLHF.

V and J are TRBV19 and TRBJ2-6; no clear D. The germline V and J ends were trimmed by 5 bases and 4 bases, with 9 bases remaining between them. CDR3 length: 14 amino acids. Germline V gene data show CDR1 as LNHDA and CDR2 as SQIVND (reference sequence). In DNA form, the CDR3 reads TGTGCCAGTAGTCCAGTTGCGGGGGCCAACGTCCTGACTTTC. It is translated as CASSPVAGANVLTF.